This T cell receptor beta chain was recorded in a study of T cell responses to AZD1222 COVID-19 vaccine. TCRdb's copy holds only in-frame clones and misses some; the assay was immunoSEQ multiplex PCR. The table has 95,000 to 150,000 clones, roughly 86% seen once. The length of the CDR3 is 12 residues. CDR1 is GTSNPN and CDR2 is SVGIG in the germline V gene (reference sequence). The rearrangement links TRBV30 to TRBJ2-1; D is ambiguous. The TCR sequence derives from an adult in good health. Here the sequenced sample was peripheral blood, taken on day 0 of AZD1222 vaccination. In nucleotides, the CDR3 is TGTGCACTTTCCGTCTCCTACAATGAGCAGTTCTTC. Residues: CALSVSYNEQFF.